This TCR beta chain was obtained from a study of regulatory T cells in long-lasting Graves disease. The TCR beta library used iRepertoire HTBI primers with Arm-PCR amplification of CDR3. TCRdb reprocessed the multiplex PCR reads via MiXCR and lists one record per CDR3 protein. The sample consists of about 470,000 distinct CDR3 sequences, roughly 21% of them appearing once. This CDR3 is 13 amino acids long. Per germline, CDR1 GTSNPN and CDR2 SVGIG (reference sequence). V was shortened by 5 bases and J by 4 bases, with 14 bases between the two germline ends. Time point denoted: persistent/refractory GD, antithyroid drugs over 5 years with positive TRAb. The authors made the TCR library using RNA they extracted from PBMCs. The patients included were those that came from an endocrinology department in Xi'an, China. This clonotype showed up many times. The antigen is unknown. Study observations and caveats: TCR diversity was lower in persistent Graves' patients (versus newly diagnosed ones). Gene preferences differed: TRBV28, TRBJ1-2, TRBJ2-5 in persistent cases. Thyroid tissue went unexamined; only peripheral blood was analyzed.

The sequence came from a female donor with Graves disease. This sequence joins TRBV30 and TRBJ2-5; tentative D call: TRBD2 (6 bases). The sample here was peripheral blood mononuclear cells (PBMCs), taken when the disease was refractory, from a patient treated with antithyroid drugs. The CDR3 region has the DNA TGTGCCTGGGGAGAAGGAGGGCTAGAGACCCAGTACTTC. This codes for CAWGEGGLETQYF.